This is a list of T cell receptor beta chains from one sample in a study of shared clonotypes between healthy human individuals. Assay used: immunoSEQ multiplex PCR; TCRdb lists only in-frame clones, some missing. This sample has 2 million to 2.5 million clones, with 90% to 97% found just once. Sequenced: naive CD4+ T cells sorted from blood. All receptors derive from a man between 18 and 35 years old in good health. CDR3s include the opening cysteine and the closing phenylalanine or tryptophan. A D gene is named only where the DNA matches it firmly. Clone sizes are given selectively: once, few, many, or a class where the clone is expanded.

j_call cdr3_length v_call clone_size d_call cdr3_nt cdr3_aa
TRBJ2-3 14 TRBV4-3 - - TGCGCCAGCAGCCGCGGTCAGGGCACAGATACGCAGTATTTT CASSRGQGTDTQYF
TRBJ2-1 20 TRBV9 - TRBD2 TGTGCCAGCAGCCCCCATTATTGGGCTAGCGGGGGAAGCTCCTACAATGAGCAGTTCTTC CASSPHYWASGGSSYNEQFF
TRBJ2-1 15 TRBV5-4 once TRBD2 TGTGCCAGCAGCCCGGGACTAGCGGGAGGGATTGAGCAGTTCTTC CASSPGLAGGIEQFF
TRBJ1-2 13 TRBV2 - - TGTGCCAGCAGTGAAGCAGCCTCCTATGGCTACACCTTC CASSEAASYGYTF
TRBJ1-1 11 TRBV30 once - TGTGCCTGGAGGCACACCACTGAAGCTTTCTTT CAWRHTTEAFF
TRBJ2-3 16 TRBV5-1 - - TGCGCCAGCAGCGGTGGACCAGGGTCCTTTACAGATACGCAGTATTTT CASSGGPGSFTDTQYF
TRBJ2-7 15 TRBV6-1 - TRBD1 TGTGCCAGCAGTGCCCAGGGGGCGCAGATCTACGAGCAGTACTTC CASSAQGAQIYEQYF
TRBJ2-3 15 TRBV2 - TRBD1 TGTGCCAGCAGTGTGGGGGACAGGGTAGCAGATACGCAGTATTTT CASSVGDRVADTQYF
TRBJ2-7 14 TRBV7-9 - TRBD1 TGTGCCAGCAGCTTGACAGGGGAAGGGAACGAGCAGTACTTC CASSLTGEGNEQYF
TRBJ1-1 14 TRBV27 - TRBD1 TGTGCCAGCAGTTTCAGAGACAGGGGGCTTGAAGCTTTCTTT CASSFRDRGLEAFF
TRBJ2-3 17 TRBV10-3 - - TGTGCCATCAGTATGGGCTTAGGGGGTGGTCGCACAGATACGCAGTATTTT CAISMGLGGGRTDTQYF
TRBJ2-2 15 TRBV5-1 once - TGCGCCAGCAGCACCTCCCCTCCCAACACCGGGGAGCTGTTTTTT CASSTSPPNTGELFF
TRBJ1-3 14 TRBV28 - - TGTGCCAGCAGTTCACAGGGAGATGGAAACACCATATATTTT CASSSQGDGNTIYF
TRBJ2-3 16 TRBV10-3 once TRBD2 TGTGCCATCAGTGAGTCGCGGAGCGGGAGTTCAGATACGCAGTATTTT CAISESRSGSSDTQYF
TRBJ1-1 13 TRBV6-5 - - TGTGCCAGCAGTTCGCGGGGGAACACTGAAGCTTTCTTT CASSSRGNTEAFF
TRBJ2-7 14 TRBV30 once - TGTGCCTGGAGTGTAGCCGGGGGAGCCTACGAGCAGTACTTC CAWSVAGGAYEQYF
TRBJ1-1 16 TRBV11-2 - - TGTGCCAGCAGCTTAACCGGGAGACTCACGAACACTGAAGCTTTCTTT CASSLTGRLTNTEAFF
TRBJ1-2 14 TRBV2 - - TGTGCCAGCAGTGAATCGGGCCCGGGCTATGGCTACACCTTC CASSESGPGYGYTF
TRBJ1-1 14 TRBV11-2 - - TGTGCCAGCATCATCCCCGGTGGGGGCACTGAAGCTTTCTTT CASIIPGGGTEAFF
TRBJ2-2 15 TRBV6-5 - - TGTGCCAGCAGCCAACTGGCAGGATTCACCGGGGAGCTGTTTTTT CASSQLAGFTGELFF
TRBJ2-2 14 TRBV28 - - TGTGCCAGCAGTAACCCGGGGGATACCGGGGAGCTGTTTTTT CASSNPGDTGELFF
TRBJ1-5 15 TRBV5-5 - - TGTGCCAGCAGCTTGCAAATCCATAGCAATCAGCCCCAGCATTTT CASSLQIHSNQPQHF
TRBJ2-3 14 TRBV5-4 - - TGTGCCAGCAGCTTACGGGACCCCCTAGATACGCAGTATTTT CASSLRDPLDTQYF
TRBJ1-5 15 TRBV6-5 - - TGTGCCAGCAAACTCACCCGGGCCTACAATCAGCCCCAGCATTTT CASKLTRAYNQPQHF
TRBJ1-2 12 TRBV18 - - TGTGCCAGCTCACCACGTGGAGGTGGCTACACCTTC CASSPRGGGYTF
TRBJ2-1 15 TRBV30 - TRBD1 TGTGCCTGGAGAGGGGACAGGGGGCTATACAATGAGCAGTTCTTC CAWRGDRGLYNEQFF
TRBJ1-1 16 TRBV2 - TRBD1 TGTGCCAGCAATTACCGGGACAGGGGTGGTCACACTGAAGCTTTCTTT CASNYRDRGGHTEAFF
TRBJ2-7 14 TRBV11-2 - TRBD1 TGTGCCAGCAGCCCTATGGGGACAGGGCACGAGCAGTACTTC CASSPMGTGHEQYF
TRBJ2-7 19 TRBV7-6 - - TGTGCCAGCAGCTTAGCGAGTACAAAGACAGGACGTTTCTCCTACGAGCAGTACTTC CASSLASTKTGRFSYEQYF
TRBJ1-4 16 TRBV6-5 - TRBD1 TGTGCCAGCAGTTACTTTCAGGGACAGGGGAATGAAAAACTGTTTTTT CASSYFQGQGNEKLFF
TRBJ2-7 15 TRBV6-1 - TRBD1 TGTGCCAGCAGTCCCGGGACAGGGAAGGCCTACGAGCAGTACTTC CASSPGTGKAYEQYF
TRBJ2-1 14 TRBV5-1 - - TGCGCCAGCAGCTTGTCTACCCCCCCAGTTGAGCAGTTCTTC CASSLSTPPVEQFF
TRBJ2-7 16 TRBV5-6 - - TGTGCCAGCAGCCTGTTGAGGACTACCAACTACTACGAGCAGTACTTC CASSLLRTTNYYEQYF
TRBJ2-2 15 TRBV30 - - TGTGCCTGGAGTATCAGGGTGGTGGTGACCGGGGAGCTGTTTTTT CAWSIRVVVTGELFF
TRBJ2-5 12 TRBV29-1 - - TGCAGCGTATTTGGTCGGGGAGAGACCCAGTACTTC CSVFGRGETQYF
TRBJ1-1 16 TRBV4-1 - - TGCGCCAGCAGAAGGATGGGCAGCTACTTGAACACTGAAGCTTTCTTT CASRRMGSYLNTEAFF
TRBJ2-7 15 TRBV5-1 - TRBD1 TGCGCCAGCAGCCGCGGGACAGGGATGGCCTACGAGCAGTACTTC CASSRGTGMAYEQYF